This T cell receptor beta chain was identified in a study of blood T cell repertoires in COVID-19. Across the whole study: Samples came from the United States, Italy and Spain, spanning acute and convalescent COVID-19. The analysed material was cDNA or gDNA that came from T cells, B-cell-depleted T cells, or PBMCs.

This clone was detected only once. Authors' methods: Reference gene primer amplification yielded estimated nucleated cell counts. Data came from immunoSEQ multiplex PCR; TCRdb stores just in-frame clones and leaves some out. D and trimming were read from the DNA, whereas the V and J calls and clone size are those reported in that table. The sample has 60,000 or so clones, about 78% seen once; the top ten hold roughly 5.3%. Specimen: peripheral blood. This clonotype originated in a human donor in a cohort sampled during active COVID-19.

The CDR3 region has the DNA TGTGCCAGCACCGACAAACCGATCAGTGGGACTAATGAAAAACTGTTTTTT. It codes for CASTDKPISGTNEKLFF. The chain uses TRBV5-5 and TRBJ1-4; D not certain. Germline assignment: CDR1 SGHKS and CDR2 YYEKEE (reference sequence). This CDR3 region has 17 residues. V gave up 6 bases and J gave up 2 bases, with 20 bases separating them. Variable domain in full (rest from reference TRBV5-5 and TRBJ1-4): DAGVTQSPTHLIKTRGQQVTLRCSPISGHKSVSWYQQVLGQGPQFIFQYYEKEERGRGNFPDRFSARQFPNYSSELNVNALLLGDSALYLCASTDKPISGTNEKLFFGSGTQLSVL.